Presented here are 13 T cell receptor beta chains from one specimen sequenced in a study of identical twins' blood T cells. TCRdb analysed the 5' RACE reads with MiXCR anew, one entry per CDR3 protein. The data hold roughly 340,000 distinct CDR3 sequences, with under 30% observed a single time. Sample: PBMCs. These receptors all come from a woman aged 18 to 50 in good health.

This clonotype was counted many times. The rearrangement uses TRBV6-5 and TRBJ1-2, with 7 bases matching TRBD1. The V and J ends lost 2 bases and 8 bases, in that order; junction bases with no gene match: 8. The CDR3 has 14 amino acids. Germline V gene sequence: CDR1 MNHEY, CDR2 SVGAGI. For the CDR3, the DNA is TGTGCCAGCAGTTACGGACAGGATCGTTGGGGCTACACCTTC. Amino acid sequence: CASSYGQDRWGYTF.

This clonotype came up a few times. The J gene is TRBJ1-4, the V gene TRBV15, with D possibly being TRBD1 (5 bases). Germline-derived CDR1 and CDR2 are LNHNV and YYDKDF (reference sequence). This CDR3 is 15 amino acids long. The V end lost 1 base, the J end lost 8 bases, and 14 bases lay between the germline ends. The CDR3 coding sequence is TGTGCCACCAGCAGAGTTCCGGGGGTGGGGGAAAAACTGTTTTTT. Its protein product is CATSRVPGVGEKLFF.

This clonotype has a handful of counts. The chain links TRBV20-1 to TRBJ2-1; D unresolved. The CDR3 length is 13 residues. Trimming shortened V by 4 bases and J by 9 bases, and 16 bases separated the two germline ends. Germline assignment: CDR1 DFQATT and CDR2 SNEGSKA (reference sequence). CDR3 protein: CSATVPSAGEQFF. CDR3 nucleotide sequence: TGCAGTGCTACGGTGCCGTCAGCCGGTGAGCAGTTCTTC.

This clonotype turned up a few times. This chain uses TRBV29-1 with TRBJ2-3; TRBD1 is a possible D gene (5 bases). Trimming pared 5 bases from V and 2 bases from J, leaving 14 bases between. The CDR3 has 14 amino acids. Germline V lookup: CDR1 SQVTM, CDR2 ANQGSEA. The CDR3 DNA follows: TGCAGCGTTTCTGGGGCAGTAAACACAGATACGCAGTATTTT. It encodes CSVSGAVNTDTQYF.

V and J are TRBV5-1 and TRBJ1-4; D is ambiguous. Germline CDR1 and CDR2: SGHRS and YFSETQ. The CDR3 has 14 residues. The V end was cut by 7 bases, the J end by 3 bases, with 13 bases between. DNA for the CDR3: TGCGCCAGCCGGCTACTAGCCTCTAATGAAAAACTGTTTTTT. Translating gives CASRLLASNEKLFF.

This clonotype was recorded a few times. The chain links TRBV12-3 or TRBV12-4 to TRBJ1-3, with unresolved D. The V end lost 5 bases, the J end lost 0 bases, and 8 bases lay between the germline ends. The CDR3 is 14 residues long. CDR3 sequence (DNA): TGTGCCAGCAGTCCCGTAGGCTCTGGAAACACCATATATTTT. It specifies CASSPVGSGNTIYF.

This clonotype was picked up many times. The genes are TRBV29-1 and TRBJ1-2, with no clear D. The V gene's germline CDR1 is SQVTM and CDR2 ANQGSEA. Trimming cost V 3 bases and J 9 bases, with 14 bases left between them. The CDR3 loop spans 12 amino acids. The CDR3 bases are TGCAGCGTTGATTTACAGTCCTTGAGCTACACCTTC. This sequence encodes CSVDLQSLSYTF. Looking up the rest from reference TRBV29-1 and TRBJ1-2 gives the full variable domain: SAVISQKPSRDICQRGTSLTIQCQVDSQVTMMFWYRQQPGQSLTLIATANQGSEATYESGFVIDKFPISRPNLTFSTLTVSNMSPEDSSIYLCSVDLQSLSYTFGSGTRLTVV.

This clonotype was detected ten times or more. The rearrangement uses TRBV5-1 and TRBJ1-1; D may be TRBD1 (5 bases). Germline CDR1 and CDR2: SGHRS and YFSETQ. Trimming took 3 bases from V and 0 from J, leaving 6 bases between them. The CDR3 consists of 13 residues. The CDR3 reads CASSSGMNTEAFF. The DNA for the CDR3 is TGCGCCAGCAGCTCAGGGATGAACACTGAAGCTTTCTTT.

This clonotype was found a few times. V is TRBV6-6 and J is TRBJ2-2; D remains unclear. In germline, CDR1 is MNHNY, CDR2 SVGAGI (reference sequence). This CDR3 is built from 14 residues. The ends were cut back, 0 bases at V and 5 bases at J, with 7 bases in the middle. The CDR3 spells CASSYSKGTGELFF. CDR3 bases: TGTGCCAGCAGTTACTCGAAGGGAACCGGGGAGCTGTTTTTT.

A few counts support this clonotype. The genes are TRBV20-1 and TRBJ2-7, with D uncertain. The CDR3 loop spans 12 amino acids. Trimming removed 0 bases at V and 5 bases at J, with 8 bases between. Per the germline V gene, CDR1 is DFQATT and CDR2 is SNEGSKA (reference sequence). The CDR3 bases are TGCAGTGCTAGAGAGAGAAGAAACGAGCAGTACTTC. This gives the protein CSARERRNEQYF.

This clonotype has only a few counts. V gene TRBV3-1 combines with J gene TRBJ2-7; D perhaps matches TRBD1 (6 bases). Trimming pared 4 bases from V and 7 bases from J, leaving 11 bases between. Germline V gene data show CDR1 as LGHDT and CDR2 as YNNKEL (reference sequence). The CDR3 has 12 residues. The CDR3 DNA is TGTGCCAGCAGCCTCAGGGGATTGGAGCAGTACTTC. Translating gives CASSLRGLEQYF.

This clonotype has a count of ten or more. The V call is TRBV18, the J call TRBJ2-2; tentatively, D is TRBD1 (6 bases). Germline loops: CDR1 KGHSH, CDR2 LQKENI. The CDR3 consists of 16 residues. The ends were cut back, 2 bases at V and 2 bases at J, with 12 bases in the middle. CDR3 amino acids: CASSPRTGRNTGELFF. Written as DNA, the CDR3 is TGTGCCAGCTCACCAAGAACAGGGAGAAACACCGGGGAGCTGTTTTTT.

The table lists this clonotype with many counts. The chain has TRBV6-1 and TRBJ1-1; a weak D match, TRBD1 (5 bases). The V end lost 3 bases, the J end lost 1 base, and 6 bases lay between the germline ends. This CDR3 region has 13 residues. CDR1 MNHNS and CDR2 SASEGT come from the germline V gene. DNA for the CDR3: TGTGCCAGCAGTGATGGGGGGAACACTGAAGCTTTCTTT. Translation: CASSDGGNTEAFF.